This TCR beta chain originates from a study of blood T cell repertoires in COVID-19. About the research overall: From T cells, B-cell-depleted T cells, or PBMCs came the material, which was cDNA or gDNA.

Generated by immunoSEQ multiplex PCR, the TCRdb table keeps only in-frame clones and is missing some. The sample lists about 290,000 clones, roughly 89% occurring once. Looked up from germline, CDR1 is GTSNPN and CDR2 is SVGIG (reference sequence). Trimming at V came to 3 bases and at J to 4 bases, leaving 5 bases not matched to a gene. CDR3 length: 15 amino acids. This clone has only a few counts. The chain joins TRBV30 to TRBJ1-5; 11 bases map to TRBD1. The source material was PBMCs or T cells enriched from blood (not recorded which). This clonotype was sampled from a woman aged 40 to 50 who had recovered from COVID-19. CDR3: CAWRQGTGGNQPQHF. The DNA of the CDR3 is TGTGCCTGGAGGCAGGGGACAGGGGGTAATCAGCCCCAGCATTTT.